This T cell receptor (beta chain) emerged from a study of blood T cell repertoires in COVID-19 (dated by TCRdb to 2020 to 2022). General notes on the study: Samples from collaborators originated in the United States, Italy and Spain and spanned both the acute and convalescent phases of COVID-19. The material from the prospective study consisted of cDNA or gDNA derived from T cells, B-cell-depleted T cells, or PBMCs. Deeply sampled blood TCRbeta repertoires from subjects exposed to, actively infected with, or recovered from COVID-19 were included in the dataset. The repertoires were released in a freely available public database intended as a resource for research on the immune response to SARS-CoV-2. The samples were drawn from two sources: the first 160 participants of the ongoing ImmuneRACE study, and 1,200 or so subjects contributed by 6 global collaborators. The sample metadata nearly always contained a de-identified subject ID, COVID-19 status, age in years and sex. Where available, HLA class I and class II types were taken from metadata supplied by the sample provider and were not determined by assay-based typing. Summary of the overall study and its limitations: The quantity of clinical and demographic metadata differed by source and by participant and was supplied without curation.

A word on this clone: There is no known antigen for this receptor. Within one base of it there is no much larger clone, and no base qualities were kept.

According to the germline V gene (reference sequence), CDR1 reads LNHDA and CDR2 reads SQIVND. V ends up 3 bases short and J 7 bases short, with an unmatched junction base count of 12. CDR3 length: 16 amino acids, cysteine to phenylalanine. The only DNA kept is the CDR3, 48 bases in frame from the first base. Collaborating institutions collected whole blood in K2EDTA tubes following their own protocols. For TCRbeta analysis, collaborator samples were shipped as frozen whole blood, as isolated PBMCs, or as DNA extracted from either sample type. TCRbeta CDR3 regions were amplified from genomic DNA using the immunoSEQ Assay, a bias-controlled multiplex PCR. Regarding the original processing steps: Nucleated cell counts per sample were estimated from amplification of reference gene primers within the assay. To quantify the absolute abundance of each unique TCRbeta CDR3 rearrangement, sequence reads were collapsed and filtered. For each sample, productive Simpson clonality was calculated by taking the square root of Simpson's diversity index across productive rearrangements. Entries here come from immuneACCESS through TCRdb and include only in-frame sequences with V and J called. Some clones fail to appear in such tables; in the studies checked, an unresolved V gene covers under half of the shortfall, and the cause of the remainder is unknown. V and J calls and clone size are those listed in that table; D and trimming were worked out from the DNA. The sample contains approximately 46,000 clones, about 85% of them found a single time. The top ten clones comprise approximately 12% of the sample.

The sequence joins TRBV19 to TRBJ2-1; TRBD1 aligns with 7 central bases. The sequenced sample was peripheral blood. This clonotype was obtained from a human donor in a cohort sampled during active COVID-19. The DNA sequence is given as TGTGCCAGTAGTATCCGGTGGACAGGAGAAAAGAATGAGCAGTTCTTC. Its product reads: CASSIRWTGEKNEQFF.